The 27 T cell receptor beta chains reported below all come from one sample, sequenced in a study of T cell changes during pregnancy in multiple sclerosis. The data were produced by immunoSEQ multiplex PCR, yet TCRdb's version contains in-frame clones alone and is incomplete. The profile shows approximately 47,000 clones, around nine tenths of them singletons. Sequencing used peripheral blood, obtained in the first trimester of pregnancy. The receptors come from a female donor with multiple sclerosis, enrolled in a pregnancy study.

The chain employs TRBV6-1 and TRBJ2-3; 9 bases agree with TRBD1. This CDR3 contains 17 residues. Germline assignment: CDR1 MNHNS and CDR2 SASEGT. V lost 4 bases and J lost 4; bases outside the gene matches: 12. This chain's CDR3 is CASSGPTGTGNSDTQYF. In DNA, the CDR3 is TGTGCCAGCAGTGGACCAACCGGGACAGGGAATTCAGATACGCAGTATTTT.

This clone was detected only a few times. In the same sample, other DNA sequences code for this CDR3. This sequence joins TRBV7-3 and TRBJ1-1; a possible D gene is TRBD1 (5 bases). This CDR3 is built from 14 residues. Between the trimmed V and J ends, which lost 0 bases and 3 bases, there was a span of 8 bases. Germline CDR1 reads SGHTA; CDR2 reads FQGTGA. CDR3 in amino acids: CASSLTGGDTEAFF. The CDR3 nucleotides read TGTGCCAGCAGCTTAACAGGAGGGGACACTGAAGCTTTCTTT.

The genes are TRBV5-1 and TRBJ2-6; no clear D. The V and J ends lost 2 bases and 3 bases respectively, with 6 bases between them. Germline values: CDR1 SGHRS, CDR2 YFSETQ. The CDR3 totals 14 residues. CDR3 in DNA: TGCGCCAGCAGCTTCCAGATTGGGGCCAACGTCCTGACTTTC. It specifies CASSFQIGANVLTF.

The chain is built from TRBV5-4 and TRBJ2-3; TRBD2 aligns across 8 bases. This CDR3 contains 17 residues. Germline V gene lookup returns CDR1 SGHNT and CDR2 YYREEE (reference sequence). The V gene end was trimmed by 4 bases and the J gene end by 0 bases; junction bases not matched to a gene: 10. The CDR3 protein is CASSRERGPTSTDTQYF. As DNA, the CDR3 is TGTGCCAGCAGCCGCGAGCGGGGGCCAACTAGCACAGATACGCAGTATTTT.

In this sample, this clone turned up once. The chain employs TRBV11-1 and TRBJ1-6; TRBD1 is a possible D gene (6 bases). Germline CDR1 SGHAT, CDR2 FQDESV (reference sequence). The CDR3 extends over 14 amino acids. Trimming cost V 5 bases and J 9 bases, with 14 bases left between them. CDR3 DNA: TGTGCCAGCAGCCCGGACAGATACGGTTCACCCCTCCACTTT. Amino acid sequence: CASSPDRYGSPLHF.

V and J are TRBV5-4 and TRBJ1-3; D may be TRBD1 (5 bases). Trimming removed 2 bases from V and 5 bases from J, with 11 bases in between. Germline V gives CDR1 SGHNT, CDR2 YYREEE (reference sequence). This CDR3 contains 14 residues. CDR3 residues: CASSFGQGRNTIYF. CDR3 bases: TGTGCCAGCAGCTTTGGGCAGGGAAGAAACACCATATATTTT.

This clone was seen only once. This sequence joins TRBV5-1 and TRBJ2-5; 8 nucleotides agree with TRBD2. In germline, CDR1 is SGHRS, CDR2 YFSETQ. The CDR3 consists of 15 residues. J gave up 2 bases and V 5 bases, and 8 bases lay outside the gene matches. This CDR3 reads CASRFRGGSQETQYF. The CDR3 DNA reads TGCGCCAGCAGGTTTCGGGGGGGCTCGCAAGAGACCCAGTACTTC.

This clone was detected only once. The rearrangement links TRBV28 to TRBJ1-4; D ambiguous. The germline CDR1 and CDR2 sequences are MDHEN and SYDVKM. The CDR3 is made up of 13 amino acids. The germline V and J ends were trimmed by 5 bases and 4 bases, with 8 bases remaining between them. The DNA for the CDR3 is TGTGCCAGCAGTAAACAGATTAATGAAAAACTGTTTTTT. It translates to CASSKQINEKLFF.

V gene TRBV2 combines with J gene TRBJ1-6; D remains unclear. The germline V gene has CDR1 SNHLY and CDR2 FYNNEI. The CDR3 loop spans 13 amino acids. Trimming took off 4 bases at V and 5 bases at J, with 6 bases between the two ends. The DNA for the CDR3 is TGTGCCAGCAGTGTCACAAATAATTCACCCCTCCACTTT. The encoded protein is CASSVTNNSPLHF.

This chain joins TRBV2 and TRBJ1-1; a weak D match, TRBD1 (5 bases). V was pared by 3 bases and J by 1 base, with 12 bases between. The CDR3 runs to 15 residues. CDR1 is SNHLY, CDR2 FYNNEI, per germline. The CDR3: CASSEQGGGNTEAFF. In DNA, the CDR3 is TGTGCCAGCAGTGAGCAGGGCGGGGGGAACACTGAAGCTTTCTTT.

The chain joins TRBV19 to TRBJ1-1, with D unresolved. The CDR3 spans 13 residues. V was trimmed by 0 bases and J by 10 bases, leaving 12 bases between them. CDR1 is LNHDA, CDR2 SQIVND, per germline (reference sequence). CDR3 in amino acids: CASSIDRGSRAFF. CDR3 nucleotide sequence: TGTGCCAGTAGTATAGACCGAGGGTCTCGAGCTTTCTTT.

This clone was seen just once. The chain uses TRBV5-1 and TRBJ2-7; D is perhaps TRBD2 (6 bases). From germline, CDR1 is SGHRS and CDR2 YFSETQ. The ends were cut back, 1 base at V and 0 bases at J, with 17 bases in the middle. CDR3 length: 17 residues. The chain's CDR3 is CASSLRSAGRSSYEQYF. As DNA, the CDR3 is TGCGCCAGCAGCTTGAGGTCAGCGGGCAGGAGCTCCTACGAGCAGTACTTC.

The gene calls are TRBV19 and TRBJ2-7, with TRBD1 as a possible D gene (6 bases). V was trimmed by 1 base and J by 3 bases, leaving 13 bases between them. The CDR3 consists of 15 residues. Looked up from germline, CDR1 is LNHDA and CDR2 is SQIVND (reference sequence). CDR3 region: CASSIAQGPYYEQYF. CDR3 sequence (DNA): TGTGCCAGTAGTATAGCACAGGGTCCCTACTACGAGCAGTACTTC. Drawing the rest from reference TRBV19 and TRBJ2-7, the complete variable domain is DGGITQSPKYLFRKEGQNVTLSCEQNLNHDAMYWYRQDPGQGLRLIYYSQIVNDFQKGDIAEGYSVSREKKESFPLTVTSAQKNPTAFYLCASSIAQGPYYEQYFGPGTRLTVT.

The chain has TRBV28 and TRBJ1-5; perhaps TRBD1 as D (5 bases). In germline, CDR1 is MDHEN, CDR2 SYDVKM. V was clipped by 7 bases and J by 4 bases, with 14 bases between them. There are 14 residues in the CDR3. CDR3 coding DNA: TGTGCCAGCACACCCGGGGGGAGAAATCAGCCCCAGCATTTT. Encoded protein: CASTPGGRNQPQHF.

The chain recombines TRBV9 with TRBJ2-7; 9 positions agree with TRBD2. CDR3 length equals 14 residues. J was trimmed by 7 bases and V by 0 bases; bases with no gene match: 5. Per the germline V gene, CDR1 is SGDLS and CDR2 is YYNGEE. CDR3 sequence: CASSVARGGGEQYF. CDR3 sequence (DNA): TGTGCCAGCAGCGTAGCGCGGGGGGGCGGTGAGCAGTACTTC. Drawing the rest from reference TRBV9 and TRBJ2-7, the complete variable domain is DSGVTQTPKHLITATGQRVTLRCSPRSGDLSVYWYQQSLDQGLQFLIQYYNGEERAKGNILERFSAQQFPDLHSELNLSSLELGDSALYFCASSVARGGGEQYFGPGTRLTVT.

The V gene is TRBV5-1, the J gene TRBJ2-3; TRBD2 matches 8 bases. The germline CDR1 and CDR2 sequences are SGHRS and YFSETQ. V dropped 4 bases and J dropped 3; count of bases not matched to a gene: 7. This CDR3 contains 15 residues. Here the CDR3 DNA reads TGCGCCAGCAGCCCCCGGGGGGGGCTGACAGATACGCAGTATTTT. This translates into CASSPRGGLTDTQYF.

V and J are TRBV29-1 and TRBJ1-5, with a weak D call TRBD1 (5 bases). The CDR3 extends over 13 amino acids. In germline, CDR1 is SQVTM, CDR2 ANQGSEA. The V gene lost 5 bases and the J gene lost 3 bases, with 11 bases spanning the gap. The CDR3 DNA is TGCAGCGTTTCCGGGGGAAACAATCAGCCCCAGCATTTT. Translating it yields CSVSGGNNQPQHF.

The chain carries TRBV4-3 and TRBJ1-6, with 8 bases identical to TRBD1. J was trimmed by 8 bases and V by 1 base; bases with no gene match: 7. The CDR3 sequence is 16 residues long. Germline V gene sequence: CDR1 LGHNA, CDR2 YSLEER. CDR3 residues: CASSQGRTGWDSPLHF. Here the CDR3 DNA reads TGCGCCAGCAGCCAAGGCCGGACAGGGTGGGATTCACCCCTCCACTTT.

The rearrangement joins TRBV4-3 to TRBJ1-6, with 8 bases that match TRBD1. This CDR3 has 18 amino acids. Trimming cost V 1 base and J 11 bases; bases outside gene matches: 16. The germline V gene encodes CDR1 LGHNA and CDR2 YSLEER. DNA for the CDR3: TGCGCCAGCAGCCAAGCCATGGGCCCGGACAGGGTGCATCCACCCCTCCACTTT. Protein sequence: CASSQAMGPDRVHPPLHF.

The V and J genes are TRBV7-2 and TRBJ1-1; D is unclear. The CDR3 has 15 amino acids. The V gene lost 2 bases and the J gene lost 1 base, with 11 bases spanning the gap. Germline V gives CDR1 SGHTA, CDR2 FQGNSA. For the CDR3, the DNA is TGTGCCAGCAGCTTAATGGGCAGCACGAACACTGAAGCTTTCTTT. It yields the protein CASSLMGSTNTEAFF. Using reference TRBV7-2 and TRBJ1-1 for the parts outside the CDR3, the full variable domain is GAGVSQSPSNKVTEKGKDVELRCDPISGHTALYWYRQSLGQGLEFLIYFQGNSAPDKSGLPSDRFSAERTGGSVSTLTIQRTQQEDSAVYLCASSLMGSTNTEAFFGQGTRLTVV.

The chain combines TRBV5-1 with TRBJ2-1; the match to TRBD2 covers 14 bases. This CDR3 has 16 amino acids. V was pared by 0 bases and J by 7 bases, with 3 bases of the junction left unmatched. Looked up from germline, CDR1 is SGHRS and CDR2 is YFSETQ. The CDR3 coding sequence is TGCGCCAGCAGCTTGGGGGGGACTAGCGGGGGAAATGAGCAGTTCTTC. Translated: CASSLGGTSGGNEQFF.

V and J are TRBV7-2 and TRBJ1-3; D is possibly TRBD1 (6 bases). In germline, CDR1 is SGHTA, CDR2 FQGNSA. This CDR3 has 15 residues. Deletions cut 5 bases from V and 4 bases from J, with 15 bases between. CDR3 DNA: TGTGCCAGCAGCCGACGAAGGGGACACGGAAACACCATATATTTT. It codes for CASSRRRGHGNTIYF.

The J gene is TRBJ1-6, the V gene TRBV10-2; 8 bases agree with TRBD1. The germline CDR1 and CDR2 sequences are WSHSY and SAAADI. Losses at the gene ends were 8 bases for V and 6 bases for J; bases not matched to a gene: 6. The CDR3 extends over 14 amino acids. CDR3 coding DNA: TGCGCCAGCGCCAGACAGGGGTCTAATTCACCCCTCCACTTT. Residues: CASARQGSNSPLHF.

The V and J genes are TRBV5-8 and TRBJ1-3; D is possibly TRBD1 (6 bases). The ends were cut back, 3 bases at V and 6 bases at J, with 16 bases in the middle. The CDR3 sequence is 15 residues long. Per the germline V gene, CDR1 is SGHTS and CDR2 is YDEGEE. This CDR3 reads CASSYGDGQLNTIYF. CDR3 nucleotides: TGTGCCAGCAGCTATGGGGACGGACAGTTAAACACCATATATTTT.

The V gene is TRBV5-6, the J gene TRBJ1-4; perhaps TRBD1 as D (5 bases). The germline V and J ends were trimmed by 6 bases and 7 bases, with 19 bases remaining between them. This CDR3 has 15 residues. Germline assignment: CDR1 SGHDT and CDR2 YYEEEE. CDR3 in amino acids: CASNMGGVISEKLFF. The DNA for the CDR3 is TGTGCCAGCAACATGGGGGGGGTGATCAGTGAAAAACTGTTTTTT.

V usage is TRBV19 and J usage is TRBJ2-5; 10 positions agree with TRBD2. From germline, CDR1 is LNHDA and CDR2 SQIVND (reference sequence). Germline trimming cut 5 bases from V and 5 bases from J; bases unmatched to any gene: 2. The CDR3 has 13 amino acids. CDR3 in amino acids: CASSFSGGETQYF. The CDR3 nucleotides read TGTGCCAGTAGTTTTAGCGGGGGGGAGACCCAGTACTTC. The whole variable domain, filled in from reference TRBV19 and TRBJ2-5, reads DGGITQSPKYLFRKEGQNVTLSCEQNLNHDAMYWYRQDPGQGLRLIYYSQIVNDFQKGDIAEGYSVSREKKESFPLTVTSAQKNPTAFYLCASSFSGGETQYFGPGTRLLVL.

As DNA, the CDR3 is TGCGCCAGCAGAGGGACAGGGGGCTTCGTGGAGACCCAGTACTTC. It codes for CASRGTGGFVETQYF. The chain couples TRBV5-1 to TRBJ2-5; 12 bases agree with TRBD1. V trimming: 5 bases; J trimming: 5 bases; junction bases outside the gene matches: 7. CDR1 and CDR2 from the germline V gene are SGHRS and YFSETQ. The CDR3 runs to 15 residues. The complete variable domain, with remaining parts taken from reference TRBV5-1 and TRBJ2-5, reads KAGVTQTPRYLIKTRGQQVTLSCSPISGHRSVSWYQQTPGQGLQFLFEYFSETQRNKGNFPGRFSGRQFSNSRSEMNVSTLELGDSALYLCASRGTGGFVETQYFGPGTRLLVL.